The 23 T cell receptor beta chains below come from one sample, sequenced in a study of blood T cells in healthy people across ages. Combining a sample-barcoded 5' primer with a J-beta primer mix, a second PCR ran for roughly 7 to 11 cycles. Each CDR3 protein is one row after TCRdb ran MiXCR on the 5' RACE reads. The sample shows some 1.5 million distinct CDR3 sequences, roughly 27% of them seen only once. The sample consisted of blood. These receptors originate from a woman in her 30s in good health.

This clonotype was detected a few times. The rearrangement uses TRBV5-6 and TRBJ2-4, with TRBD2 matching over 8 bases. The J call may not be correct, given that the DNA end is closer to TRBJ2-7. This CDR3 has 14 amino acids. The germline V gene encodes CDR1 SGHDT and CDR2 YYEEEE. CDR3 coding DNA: TGTGCCAGCAGCCGCCCGGGACTAGGCTACGAGCAGTACTTC. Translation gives CASSRPGLGYEQYF.

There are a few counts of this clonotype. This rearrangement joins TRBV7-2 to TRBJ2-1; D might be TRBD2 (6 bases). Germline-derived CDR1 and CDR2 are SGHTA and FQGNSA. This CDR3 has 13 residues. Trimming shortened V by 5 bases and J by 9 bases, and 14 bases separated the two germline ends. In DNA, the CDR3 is TGTGCCAGCAGCACGGACTATTCCAGTGAGCAGTTCTTC. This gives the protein CASSTDYSSEQFF. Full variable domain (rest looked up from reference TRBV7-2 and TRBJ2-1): GAGVSQSPSNKVTEKGKDVELRCDPISGHTALYWYRQSLGQGLEFLIYFQGNSAPDKSGLPSDRFSAERTGGSVSTLTIQRTQQEDSAVYLCASSTDYSSEQFFGPGTRLTVL.

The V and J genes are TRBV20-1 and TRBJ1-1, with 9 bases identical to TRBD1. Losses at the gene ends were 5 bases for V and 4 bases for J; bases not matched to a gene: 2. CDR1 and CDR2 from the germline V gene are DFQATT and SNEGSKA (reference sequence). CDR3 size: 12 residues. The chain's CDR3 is CSAGDRATEAFF. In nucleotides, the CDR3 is TGCAGTGCTGGGGACAGGGCCACTGAAGCTTTCTTT.

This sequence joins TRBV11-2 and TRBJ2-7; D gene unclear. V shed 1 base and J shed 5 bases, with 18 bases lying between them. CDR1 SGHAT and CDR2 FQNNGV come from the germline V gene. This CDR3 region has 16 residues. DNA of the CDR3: TGTGCCAGCAGCTTAGTCCGGGCGACCCGGGCCCACGAGCAGTACTTC. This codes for CASSLVRATRAHEQYF.

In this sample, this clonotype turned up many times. The CDR3 nucleotides are TGTGCCAGCAGCCCAGCGCTAGCGGGAAACTACGAGCAGTACTTC. Encoded protein: CASSPALAGNYEQYF. The chain employs TRBV28 and TRBJ2-7, with 9 nucleotides matching TRBD2. The CDR3 covers 15 residues. V was clipped by 6 bases and J by 3 bases; unmatched bases: 9. Germline loops: CDR1 MDHEN, CDR2 SYDVKM.

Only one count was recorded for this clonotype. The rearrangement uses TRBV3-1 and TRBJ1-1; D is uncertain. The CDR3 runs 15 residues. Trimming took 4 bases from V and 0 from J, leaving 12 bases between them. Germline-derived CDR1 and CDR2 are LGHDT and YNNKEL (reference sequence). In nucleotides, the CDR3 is TGTGCCAGCAGCCGAGCGACATCAGTGAACACTGAAGCTTTCTTT. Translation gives CASSRATSVNTEAFF.

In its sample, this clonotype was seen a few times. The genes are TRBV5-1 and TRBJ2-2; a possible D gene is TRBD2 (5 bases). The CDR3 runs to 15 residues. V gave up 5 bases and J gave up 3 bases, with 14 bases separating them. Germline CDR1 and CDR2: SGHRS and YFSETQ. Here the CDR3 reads CASREDSVDTGELFF. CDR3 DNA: TGCGCCAGCAGAGAAGATAGCGTGGACACCGGGGAGCTGTTTTTT.

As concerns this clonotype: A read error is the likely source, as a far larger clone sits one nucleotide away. The CDR3 region is CASNLEGGEQYF. CDR3 DNA sequence: TGCGCCAGCAACTTGGAAGGGGGCGAGCAGTACTTC. The chain links TRBV5-1 to TRBJ2-7, with D perhaps matching TRBD1 (6 bases). Germline V CDR1 and CDR2: SGHRS, YFSETQ. CDR3 length: 12 residues.

The CDR3 coding sequence is TGTGCCAGCAGGGGAAGCGGGCTAGCGGGAGGTACGAGCTCCTACAATGAGCAGTTCTTC. Protein: CASRGSGLAGGTSSYNEQFF. The rearrangement joins TRBV12-3 or TRBV12-4 to TRBJ2-1, with TRBD2 matching 11 bases. The trim removed 6 bases at V and 0 bases at J, leaving 16 bases unmatched. This CDR3 spans 20 amino acids.

CDR3 nucleotides: TGTGCCTGGAGTGTCCACGGGACTGTCGTGACAAGGGAGCAGTTCTTC. Translating it yields CAWSVHGTVVTREQFF. The chain uses TRBV30 and TRBJ2-1, with a weak D call TRBD2 (6 bases). CDR1 is GTSNPN, CDR2 SVGIG, per germline (reference sequence). This CDR3 spans 16 amino acids. V lost 0 bases, J lost 10 bases, and 22 bases lay in between.

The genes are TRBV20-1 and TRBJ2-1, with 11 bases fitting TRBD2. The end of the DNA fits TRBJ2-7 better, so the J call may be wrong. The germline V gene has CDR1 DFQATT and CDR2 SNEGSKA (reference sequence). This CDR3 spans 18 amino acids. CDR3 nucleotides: TGCAGTGCTAGATCACTAGCGGGGGTTACTAGCTCCTACAATGAGCAGTACTTC. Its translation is CSARSLAGVTSSYNEQYF.

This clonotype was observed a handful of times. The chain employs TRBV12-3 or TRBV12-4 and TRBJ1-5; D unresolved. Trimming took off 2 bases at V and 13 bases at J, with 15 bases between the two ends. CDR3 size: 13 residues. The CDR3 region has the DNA TGTGCCAGCAGTTTAAATCCGGGGTCGATGCAGCATTTT. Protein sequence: CASSLNPGSMQHF.

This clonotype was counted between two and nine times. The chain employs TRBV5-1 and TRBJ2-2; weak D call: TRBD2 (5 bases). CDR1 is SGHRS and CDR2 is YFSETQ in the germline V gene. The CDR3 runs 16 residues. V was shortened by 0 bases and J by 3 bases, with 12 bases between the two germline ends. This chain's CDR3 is CASSLDEGWDTGELFF. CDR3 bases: TGCGCCAGCAGCTTGGATGAGGGTTGGGACACCGGGGAGCTGTTTTTT. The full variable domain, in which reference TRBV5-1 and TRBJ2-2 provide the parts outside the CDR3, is KAGVTQTPRYLIKTRGQQVTLSCSPISGHRSVSWYQQTPGQGLQFLFEYFSETQRNKGNFPGRFSGRQFSNSRSEMNVSTLELGDSALYLCASSLDEGWDTGELFFGEGSRLTVL.

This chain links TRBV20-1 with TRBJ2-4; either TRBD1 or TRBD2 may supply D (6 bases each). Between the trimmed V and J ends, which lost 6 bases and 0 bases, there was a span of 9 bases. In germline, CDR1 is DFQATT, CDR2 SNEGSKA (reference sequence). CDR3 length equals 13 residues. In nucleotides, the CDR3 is TGCAGTGCCCGGGGGCAAGCCAAAAACATTCAGTACTTC. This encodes CSARGQAKNIQYF.

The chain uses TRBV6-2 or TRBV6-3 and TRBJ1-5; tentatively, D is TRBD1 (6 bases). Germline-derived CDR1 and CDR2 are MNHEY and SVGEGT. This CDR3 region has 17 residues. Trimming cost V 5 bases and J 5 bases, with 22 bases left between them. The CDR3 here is CASSHQGLGEGDQPQHF. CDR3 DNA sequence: TGTGCCAGCAGTCATCAGGGACTTGGAGAGGGGGATCAGCCCCAGCATTTT.

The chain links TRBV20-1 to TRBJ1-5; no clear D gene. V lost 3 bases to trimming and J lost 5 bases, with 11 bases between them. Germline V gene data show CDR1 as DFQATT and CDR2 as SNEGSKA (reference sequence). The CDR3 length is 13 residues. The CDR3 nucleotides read TGCAGTGCTAGCTCTGCCTTCGATCAGCCCCAGCATTTT. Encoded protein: CSASSAFDQPQHF.

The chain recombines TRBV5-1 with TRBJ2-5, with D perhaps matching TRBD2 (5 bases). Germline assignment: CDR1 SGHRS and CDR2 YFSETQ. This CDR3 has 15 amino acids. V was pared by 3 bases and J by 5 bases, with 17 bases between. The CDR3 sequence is CASSSHLGVAETQYF. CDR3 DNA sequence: TGCGCCAGCAGCTCTCATTTGGGAGTAGCGGAGACCCAGTACTTC. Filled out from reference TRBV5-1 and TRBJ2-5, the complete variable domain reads KAGVTQTPRYLIKTRGQQVTLSCSPISGHRSVSWYQQTPGQGLQFLFEYFSETQRNKGNFPGRFSGRQFSNSRSEMNVSTLELGDSALYLCASSSHLGVAETQYFGPGTRLLVL.

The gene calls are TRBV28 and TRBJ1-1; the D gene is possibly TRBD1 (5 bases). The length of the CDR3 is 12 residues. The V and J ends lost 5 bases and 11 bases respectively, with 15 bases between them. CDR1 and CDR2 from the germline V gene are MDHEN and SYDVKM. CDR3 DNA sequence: TGTGCCAGCAGTGAAAGGAGGGGAAAGGCTTTCTTT. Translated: CASSERRGKAFF.

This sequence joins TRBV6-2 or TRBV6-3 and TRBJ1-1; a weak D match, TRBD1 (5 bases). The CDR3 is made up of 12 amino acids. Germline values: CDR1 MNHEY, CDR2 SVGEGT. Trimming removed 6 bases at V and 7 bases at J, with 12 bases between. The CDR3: CASRKTVHEAFF. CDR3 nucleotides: TGTGCCAGCAGGAAGACAGTCCATGAAGCTTTCTTT.

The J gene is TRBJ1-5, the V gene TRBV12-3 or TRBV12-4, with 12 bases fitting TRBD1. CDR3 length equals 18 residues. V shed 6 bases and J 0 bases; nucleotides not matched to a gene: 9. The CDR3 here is CASSWGQGAGYSNQPQHF. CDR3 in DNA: TGTGCCAGCAGCTGGGGACAGGGGGCGGGATATAGCAATCAGCCCCAGCATTTT.

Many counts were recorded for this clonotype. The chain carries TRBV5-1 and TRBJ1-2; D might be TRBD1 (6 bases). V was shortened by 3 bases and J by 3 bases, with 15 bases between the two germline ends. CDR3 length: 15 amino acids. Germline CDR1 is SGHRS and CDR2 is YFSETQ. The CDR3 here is CASSWGQGGDYGYTF. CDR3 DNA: TGCGCCAGCAGCTGGGGACAAGGCGGTGACTATGGCTACACCTTC.

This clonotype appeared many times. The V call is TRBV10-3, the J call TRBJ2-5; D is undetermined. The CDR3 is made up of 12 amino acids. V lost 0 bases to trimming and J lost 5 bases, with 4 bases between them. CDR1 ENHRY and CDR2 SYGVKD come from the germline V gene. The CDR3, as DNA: TGTGCCATCAGTGAGTCTCTGGAGACCCAGTACTTC. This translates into CAISESLETQYF.

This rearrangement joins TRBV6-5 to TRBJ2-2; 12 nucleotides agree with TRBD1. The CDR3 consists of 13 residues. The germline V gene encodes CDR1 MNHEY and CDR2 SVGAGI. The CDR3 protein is CGRGQGATGELFF. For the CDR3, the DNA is TGTGGGAGGGGACAGGGGGCTACCGGGGAGCTGTTTTTT.